Listed below are T cell receptor beta chains from one sample, sequenced in a study of blood T cell repertoires in COVID-19. Produced via immunoSEQ multiplex PCR; TCRdb's table is partial and in-frame only. This sample has around 150,000 clones; approximately 88% occur once, and the top ten carry more than 9%. The sequenced sample was peripheral blood. These receptor sequences come from a man in his 60s with active or convalescent COVID-19. Each CDR3 is given with its conserved first and last residue. The order of the fields is V gene, J gene, clone size, D gene, CDR3 DNA, CDR3 protein. The D gene is left open where the match is weak. Size is stated for part of the rows, as once, few or many counts, or as a class when the clone is expanded.

v_call: TRBV19; j_call: TRBJ2-5; clone_size: few; d_call: .; cdr3_nt: TGTGCCAGTAGTATGATGGCGGTCGGGACACGAAAGGAAGAGACCCAGTACTTC; cdr3_aa: CASSMMAVGTRKEETQYF
v_call: TRBV19; j_call: TRBJ1-5; clone_size: .; d_call: .; cdr3_nt: TGTGCCACCGCCCGACAGGACAATCAGCCCCAGCATTTT; cdr3_aa: CATARQDNQPQHF
v_call: TRBV6-5; j_call: TRBJ1-2; clone_size: .; d_call: .; cdr3_nt: TGTGCCAGCTCCAAGAAGGGAGACTATGGCTACACCTTC; cdr3_aa: CASSKKGDYGYTF
v_call: TRBV19; j_call: TRBJ2-2; clone_size: .; d_call: .; cdr3_nt: TGTGCCAGTAGTATCGTGTCCTTTACCGGGGAGCTGTTTTTT; cdr3_aa: CASSIVSFTGELFF
v_call: TRBV6-5; j_call: TRBJ1-3; clone_size: .; d_call: .; cdr3_nt: TGTGCCAGCAGTCGTGGGGCGAACTCTGGAAACACCATATATTTT; cdr3_aa: CASSRGANSGNTIYF
v_call: TRBV19; j_call: TRBJ2-7; clone_size: .; d_call: .; cdr3_nt: TGTGCCAGTAGCCCCATCCGGGGTCTCTCCGAGCAGTACTTC; cdr3_aa: CASSPIRGLSEQYF
v_call: TRBV7-9; j_call: TRBJ2-1; clone_size: .; d_call: TRBD2; cdr3_nt: TGTGCCAGCAGCTTAGTGTCTAGCGGGCCATACAATGAGCAGTTCTTC; cdr3_aa: CASSLVSSGPYNEQFF
v_call: TRBV7-3; j_call: TRBJ2-3; clone_size: once; d_call: TRBD2; cdr3_nt: TGTGCCAGCAGCCCCCGTCCAGCGGGAGGAAAAGATACGCAGTATTTT; cdr3_aa: CASSPRPAGGKDTQYF
v_call: TRBV9; j_call: TRBJ2-7; clone_size: .; d_call: .; cdr3_nt: TGTGCCAGCAGCGTAGATCCCGCGGTCGAGCAGTACTTC; cdr3_aa: CASSVDPAVEQYF
v_call: TRBV5-6; j_call: TRBJ1-2; clone_size: .; d_call: .; cdr3_nt: TGTGCCAGCAGCCCCGGTGGGCAGAACTATGGCTACACCTTC; cdr3_aa: CASSPGGQNYGYTF
v_call: TRBV9; j_call: TRBJ2-1; clone_size: .; d_call: .; cdr3_nt: TGTGCCAGCAGCGTAACTATTCACAATGAGCAGTTCTTC; cdr3_aa: CASSVTIHNEQFF
v_call: TRBV7-2; j_call: TRBJ1-6; clone_size: .; d_call: .; cdr3_nt: TGTGCCAGCAGCCCTGGACAGATCGGAACCCTCCACTTT; cdr3_aa: CASSPGQIGTLHF
v_call: TRBV11-2; j_call: TRBJ2-1; clone_size: .; d_call: .; cdr3_nt: TGTGCCAGCAGCTTAGTGGGCTGGTCTTACAATGAGCAGTTCTTC; cdr3_aa: CASSLVGWSYNEQFF
v_call: TRBV4-1; j_call: TRBJ2-7; clone_size: .; d_call: TRBD2; cdr3_nt: TGCGCCAGCAGCCAACAATGGGGACTAGCGGGAGCAAGGCACGAGCAGTACTTC; cdr3_aa: CASSQQWGLAGARHEQYF
v_call: TRBV19; j_call: TRBJ1-2; clone_size: .; d_call: .; cdr3_nt: TGTGCCACCTCCGGCGGAGGGGCGCTAAGGAACTATGGCTATACCTTC; cdr3_aa: CATSGGGALRNYGYTF
v_call: TRBV19; j_call: TRBJ2-1; clone_size: once; d_call: TRBD2; cdr3_nt: TGTGCCAGTAGTCCCTGGACTAGCGGGAGTACCTACAATGAGCAGTTCTTC; cdr3_aa: CASSPWTSGSTYNEQFF
v_call: TRBV10-2; j_call: TRBJ1-2; clone_size: .; d_call: .; cdr3_nt: TGCGCCAGCAGTAGGGGCGGTAACTATGGCTACACCTTC; cdr3_aa: CASSRGGNYGYTF
v_call: TRBV4-2; j_call: TRBJ1-4; clone_size: .; d_call: .; cdr3_nt: TGTGCCAGCAGCCAAAGGGCGGGCAATGAAAAACTGTTTTTT; cdr3_aa: CASSQRAGNEKLFF
v_call: TRBV20-1; j_call: TRBJ1-3; clone_size: few; d_call: .; cdr3_nt: TGCAGTGCTAGTGGGCGGGGGGGAGCTGGAAACACCATATATTTT; cdr3_aa: CSASGRGGAGNTIYF
v_call: TRBV29-1; j_call: TRBJ2-3; clone_size: .; d_call: .; cdr3_nt: TGCAGCGCCCGGAGCGGGTTTGGGACAGATACGCAGTATTTT; cdr3_aa: CSARSGFGTDTQYF
v_call: TRBV28; j_call: TRBJ1-6; clone_size: .; d_call: TRBD1; cdr3_nt: TGTGCCAGCAGTTTACCCACAGGGGGACAGAGCTCCTATAATTCACCCCTCCACTTT; cdr3_aa: CASSLPTGGQSSYNSPLHF
v_call: TRBV19; j_call: TRBJ1-2; clone_size: .; d_call: TRBD1; cdr3_nt: TGTGCCAGTAGTATCAGGACAGGGGACCCATCTGGCTACACCTTC; cdr3_aa: CASSIRTGDPSGYTF
v_call: TRBV27; j_call: TRBJ2-3; clone_size: .; d_call: TRBD2; cdr3_nt: TGTGCCAGCAGTTTATATCGGGGGGGAATAGATACGCAGTATTTT; cdr3_aa: CASSLYRGGIDTQYF
v_call: TRBV24-1; j_call: TRBJ1-1; clone_size: .; d_call: .; cdr3_nt: TGTGCCACCATGGACAAGGCTGAAGCTTTCTTT; cdr3_aa: CATMDKAEAFF
v_call: TRBV18; j_call: TRBJ2-2; clone_size: .; d_call: TRBD2; cdr3_nt: TGTGCCAGCTCACCCGGCCTCTCACTAGCGGGAGTTGCCGGGGAGCTGTTTTTT; cdr3_aa: CASSPGLSLAGVAGELFF
v_call: TRBV29-1; j_call: TRBJ2-1; clone_size: .; d_call: TRBD2; cdr3_nt: TGCAGCGTACGAACTAGCGGGAGAAGGAATGAGCAGTTCTTC; cdr3_aa: CSVRTSGRRNEQFF
v_call: TRBV13; j_call: TRBJ2-7; clone_size: .; d_call: .; cdr3_nt: TGTGCCAGCAGCCTAGACGGGAGCCTTCGCGAGCAGTACTTC; cdr3_aa: CASSLDGSLREQYF
v_call: TRBV19; j_call: TRBJ2-4; clone_size: once; d_call: TRBD1; cdr3_nt: TGTGCCACTAGACAGGGTTCTGCCAAAAACATTCAGTACTTC; cdr3_aa: CATRQGSAKNIQYF
v_call: TRBV6-5; j_call: TRBJ1-3; clone_size: .; d_call: .; cdr3_nt: TGTGCCAGCAGCCTAGTTAAAGGAAACACCATATATTTT; cdr3_aa: CASSLVKGNTIYF
v_call: TRBV28; j_call: TRBJ2-2; clone_size: .; d_call: .; cdr3_nt: TGTGCCAGCAGGGCCAATGCCGGGGAGCTGTTTTTT; cdr3_aa: CASRANAGELFF
v_call: TRBV15; j_call: TRBJ2-7; clone_size: .; d_call: .; cdr3_nt: TGTGCCACCAGCAGAGACAGGGGACCTTACGAGCAGTACTTC; cdr3_aa: CATSRDRGPYEQYF
v_call: TRBV27; j_call: TRBJ2-7; clone_size: once; d_call: .; cdr3_nt: TGTGCCAGCACAGCCCGCGCGACAGTACTCTACGAGCAGTACTTC; cdr3_aa: CASTARATVLYEQYF
v_call: TRBV5-1; j_call: TRBJ2-1; clone_size: .; d_call: .; cdr3_nt: TGCGCCAGCAGCTTACTTCAGGGGAGAGTCTACAATGAGCAGTTCTTC; cdr3_aa: CASSLLQGRVYNEQFF
v_call: TRBV4-2; j_call: TRBJ2-3; clone_size: .; d_call: TRBD2; cdr3_nt: TGTGCCAGCAGCCAAGATCCCCTAGCGGGGACCACAGATACGCAGTATTTT; cdr3_aa: CASSQDPLAGTTDTQYF
v_call: TRBV27; j_call: TRBJ2-1; clone_size: once; d_call: .; cdr3_nt: TGTGCCAGCAGTTTATCGTTTGTATATGAGCAGTTCTTC; cdr3_aa: CASSLSFVYEQFF
v_call: TRBV7-2; j_call: TRBJ2-3; clone_size: .; d_call: .; cdr3_nt: TGTGCCAGCAGCTTACTAGGGGGCACAGATACGCAGTATTTT; cdr3_aa: CASSLLGGTDTQYF
v_call: TRBV29-1; j_call: TRBJ2-2; clone_size: many; d_call: .; cdr3_nt: TGCAGCGTACCAGGGAAGGGCACCGGGGAGCTGTTTTTT; cdr3_aa: CSVPGKGTGELFF
v_call: TRBV19; j_call: TRBJ2-6; clone_size: once; d_call: TRBD1; cdr3_nt: TGTGCCAGTTGGACAGGGAGCTCTGGGGCCAACGTCCTGACTTTC; cdr3_aa: CASWTGSSGANVLTF
v_call: TRBV7-9; j_call: TRBJ2-2; clone_size: few; d_call: TRBD1; cdr3_nt: TGTGCCAGCAGCCGGGGACAGAGAAACACCGGGGAGCTGTTTTTT; cdr3_aa: CASSRGQRNTGELFF
v_call: TRBV4-1; j_call: TRBJ1-5; clone_size: .; d_call: .; cdr3_nt: TGCGCCAGTTCGCCGGTGGGAGGGAATCAGCCCCAGCATTTT; cdr3_aa: CASSPVGGNQPQHF
v_call: TRBV3-1/TRBV3-2; j_call: TRBJ1-1; clone_size: once; d_call: TRBD1; cdr3_nt: TGTGCCAGCAGCGGACGGACAGGGGGGATGAACACTGAAGCTTTCTTT; cdr3_aa: CASSGRTGGMNTEAFF
v_call: TRBV30; j_call: TRBJ2-1; clone_size: .; d_call: TRBD1; cdr3_nt: TGTGCCTGGAGTCGGACAGGGGTTTACAATGAGCAGTTCTTC; cdr3_aa: CAWSRTGVYNEQFF
v_call: TRBV27; j_call: TRBJ1-5; clone_size: .; d_call: .; cdr3_nt: TGTGCCAGCAGCCCATACGGGAGCAATCAGCCCCAGCATTTT; cdr3_aa: CASSPYGSNQPQHF
v_call: TRBV5-1; j_call: TRBJ1-1; clone_size: .; d_call: .; cdr3_nt: TGCGCCAGCAGCCCGTGGGGGGGTTCCACTGAAGCTTTCTTT; cdr3_aa: CASSPWGGSTEAFF
v_call: TRBV6-5; j_call: TRBJ1-4; clone_size: .; d_call: TRBD1; cdr3_nt: TGTGCCAGCAGTTACTCTGGGACAGGGCACGAAAAACTGTTTTTT; cdr3_aa: CASSYSGTGHEKLFF
v_call: TRBV30; j_call: TRBJ2-7; clone_size: .; d_call: .; cdr3_nt: TGTGCCTGGAGTTTGTGGACATCAGGCCACGAGCAGTACTTC; cdr3_aa: CAWSLWTSGHEQYF
v_call: TRBV19; j_call: TRBJ2-3; clone_size: .; d_call: .; cdr3_nt: TGTGCCAGTAGATGGAGGGGGCTGGGCACAGATACGCAGTATTTT; cdr3_aa: CASRWRGLGTDTQYF
v_call: TRBV6-6; j_call: TRBJ2-7; clone_size: .; d_call: TRBD2; cdr3_nt: TGTGCCAGCACCCCTAGACTAGCGGGCGGCTACGAGCAGTACTTC; cdr3_aa: CASTPRLAGGYEQYF
v_call: TRBV6-1; j_call: TRBJ2-1; clone_size: .; d_call: TRBD2; cdr3_nt: TGTGCCAGCAGTGAGCGACTAGCGGAGTCCAATGAGCAGTTCTTC; cdr3_aa: CASSERLAESNEQFF
v_call: TRBV3-1/TRBV3-2; j_call: TRBJ2-1; clone_size: once; d_call: .; cdr3_nt: TGTGCCAGCAGCCAACATGGACGGGGCTCCTACAATGAGCAGTTCTTC; cdr3_aa: CASSQHGRGSYNEQFF
v_call: TRBV7-9; j_call: TRBJ1-4; clone_size: .; d_call: TRBD1; cdr3_nt: TGTGCCAGCAGTTCCGTACAGGGGGGGAATGAAAAACTGTTTTTT; cdr3_aa: CASSSVQGGNEKLFF
v_call: TRBV29-1; j_call: TRBJ1-2; clone_size: .; d_call: .; cdr3_nt: TGCAGCGTTGCCGGGACTGATTCAGCTAACTATGGCTACACCTTC; cdr3_aa: CSVAGTDSANYGYTF
v_call: TRBV7-8; j_call: TRBJ2-7; clone_size: .; d_call: TRBD2; cdr3_nt: TGTGCCAGCAGCTTATTTTGGCTAGCGGGAGGAGGAGCCAGCTCCTACGAGCAGTACTTC; cdr3_aa: CASSLFWLAGGGASSYEQYF
v_call: TRBV6-6; j_call: TRBJ1-5; clone_size: few; d_call: .; cdr3_nt: TGTGCCACCACGGGGGATGGCAATCAGCCCCAGCATTTT; cdr3_aa: CATTGDGNQPQHF
v_call: TRBV6-5; j_call: TRBJ1-6; clone_size: once; d_call: .; cdr3_nt: TGTGCCAGCAGTATTGACAGGAGTAATTCACCCCTCCACTTT; cdr3_aa: CASSIDRSNSPLHF